One sample yielded the 8 T cell receptor beta chains listed below, sequenced in a study of T cells in Graves' hyperthyroidism and ophthalmopathy. RNA transcripts served as the template for amplifying TCR beta CDR3 regions. The primer set for the first-round RT-PCR of the TCR CDR3 was HTBI. Using its own MiXCR run on the multiplex PCR reads, TCRdb lists one record per CDR3 protein. The sample lists roughly 720,000 distinct CDR3 sequences; around 16% were seen once. Specimen: blood. The receptors stem from a man aged 45 to 65 with Graves' hyperthyroidism.

This clonotype was recorded many times. The chain uses TRBV28 and TRBJ2-2, with 7 bases that match TRBD2. Looked up from germline, CDR1 is MDHEN and CDR2 is SYDVKM. CDR3 length: 13 residues. Trimming at V came to 4 bases and at J to 5 bases, leaving 1 base not matched to a gene. The DNA of the CDR3 is TGTGCCAGCAGTTCGGGAGGTACCGGGGAGCTGTTTTTT. It encodes CASSSGGTGELFF.

The J gene is TRBJ1-2, the V gene TRBV19, with D perhaps TRBD1 (5 bases). CDR1 and CDR2 from the germline V gene are LNHDA and SQIVND (reference sequence). The CDR3 is made up of 13 amino acids. Trimming cost V 5 bases and J 4 bases, with 11 bases left between them. The CDR3 DNA follows: TGTGCCAGTAGTTTCGGGGCGAGCTATGGCTACACCTTC. It is translated as CASSFGASYGYTF.

The CDR3 DNA is TGCGCCAGCAGTGGACCTAGCGGGAGGACAGATACGCAGTATTTT. It translates to CASSGPSGRTDTQYF. The chain has TRBV10-2 and TRBJ2-3, with 11 bases matching TRBD2. Germline V lookup: CDR1 WSHSY, CDR2 SAAADI. The CDR3 runs 15 residues. V lost 4 bases and J lost 3; bases outside the gene matches: 3.

This clonotype has a handful of counts. The chain recombines TRBV13 with TRBJ1-2; D remains unclear. Trimming removed 5 bases at V and 6 bases at J, with 16 bases between. The CDR3 has 14 amino acids. Germline V gene data show CDR1 as PRHDT and CDR2 as FYEKMQ (reference sequence). The CDR3 DNA reads as TGTGCCAGCAGCCCTTTGGGTAGAGTTCATGGCTACACCTTC. This encodes CASSPLGRVHGYTF.

This clonotype was counted between two and nine times. The V gene is TRBV5-5, the J gene TRBJ2-7; D is perhaps TRBD2 (6 bases). CDR3 size: 12 residues. Germline V gene sequence: CDR1 SGHKS, CDR2 YYEKEE (reference sequence). V lost 3 bases and J lost 4, with 8 bases in between. The CDR3 here is CASSWDWYEQYF. DNA for the CDR3: TGTGCCAGCAGCTGGGACTGGTACGAGCAGTACTTC.

In this sample, this clonotype turned up a few times. This chain connects TRBV7-8 to TRBJ1-1; tentatively, D is TRBD1 (6 bases). V lost 4 bases to trimming and J lost 1 base, with 13 bases between them. This CDR3 region has 15 residues. The germline gives CDR1 SGHVS, CDR2 FQNEAQ. CDR3 residues: CASSSNRAGNTEAFF. In DNA form, the CDR3 reads TGTGCCAGCAGCTCAAACAGGGCGGGGAACACTGAAGCTTTCTTT. Full variable domain (outside the CDR3, taken from reference TRBV7-8 and TRBJ1-1): GAGVSQSPRYKVAKRGQDVALRCDPISGHVSLFWYQQALGQGPEFLTYFQNEAQLDKSGLPSDRFFAERPEGSVSTLKIQRTQQEDSAVYLCASSSNRAGNTEAFFGQGTRLTVV.

This chain connects TRBV6-5 to TRBJ2-1; D not resolved. Germline V CDR1 and CDR2: MNHEY, SVGAGI. The length of the CDR3 is 14 residues. V shed 2 bases and J shed 15 bases, with 20 bases lying between them. CDR3 in amino acids: CASSYISEAEHPFF. CDR3 in DNA: TGTGCCAGCAGTTACATTTCCGAGGCAGAGCATCCGTTCTTC.

The chain uses TRBV3-1 and TRBJ1-1, with no clear D. The CDR3 runs to 14 residues. The germline CDR1 and CDR2 sequences are LGHDT and YNNKEL (reference sequence). Trimming cost V 3 bases and J 9 bases, with 17 bases left between them. CDR3 region: CASSQPTTSAQAFF. CDR3 DNA: TGTGCCAGCAGCCAGCCCACAACTAGCGCTCAAGCTTTCTTT.